Listed here are 26 T cell receptor beta chains from one sample, sequenced in a study of shared clonotypes between healthy human individuals. Using immunoSEQ multiplex PCR, the repertoire was profiled, and TCRdb retains in-frame clones only, with some absent. The sample lists around 2.1 million clones; more than 90% were seen once. The specimen sequenced was naive CD4+ T cells sorted from blood. The subset denotes: CD45RA+ positively selected. The receptors come from a man aged 18 to 30 in good health.

This clone was detected once. This chain uses TRBV5-1 with TRBJ2-5; tentative D call: TRBD1 (6 bases). Trimming pared 5 bases from V and 1 base from J, leaving 12 bases between. The CDR3 is 14 residues long. Germline V gene lookup returns CDR1 SGHRS and CDR2 YFSETQ. The chain's CDR3 is CASSLRQVQETQYF. The CDR3 nucleotides are TGCGCCAGCAGTTTGCGACAGGTCCAAGAGACCCAGTACTTC.

The chain recombines TRBV15 with TRBJ2-2, with D hard to call. The germline V and J ends were trimmed by 2 bases and 6 bases, with 7 bases remaining between them. Germline V gene sequence: CDR1 LNHNV, CDR2 YYDKDF (reference sequence). The CDR3 consists of 13 residues. CDR3 region: CATSRPDAGELFF. The CDR3 region has the DNA TGTGCCACCAGCAGACCGGATGCCGGGGAGCTGTTTTTT.

J is TRBJ1-1 and V is TRBV6-1, with D unresolved. CDR1 MNHNS and CDR2 SASEGT come from the germline V gene. V was pared by 8 bases and J by 0 bases, with 10 bases between. This CDR3 has 13 residues. The CDR3 DNA reads TGTGCCAGCGGCGGGGTCATGAACACTGAAGCTTTCTTT. Protein: CASGGVMNTEAFF.

The chain recombines TRBV30 with TRBJ1-2; D ambiguous. The germline V and J ends were trimmed by 0 bases and 8 bases, with 7 bases remaining between them. The CDR3 spans 11 residues. Germline CDR1 is GTSNPN and CDR2 is SVGIG (reference sequence). The CDR3 bases are TGTGCCTGGAGTGTAGGCCAGGGCTACACCTTC. Its translation: CAWSVGQGYTF.

The chain combines TRBV5-4 with TRBJ2-5; 9 positions agree with TRBD1. Trimming removed 4 bases from V and 4 bases from J; junction bases left unmatched: 5. This CDR3 contains 14 residues. CDR1 is SGHNT, CDR2 YYREEE, per germline (reference sequence). CDR3 coding DNA: TGTGCCAGCAGCGTACCGGGACAGGGAGAGACCCAGTACTTC. Translating it yields CASSVPGQGETQYF.

Only one count was recorded for this clone. Distinct nucleotide sequences in the sample also encode this CDR3. The chain employs TRBV7-3 and TRBJ2-5; the D is unclear. Germline-derived CDR1 and CDR2 are SGHTA and FQGTGA. The CDR3 covers 13 residues. Deletions cut 4 bases from V and 2 bases from J, with 8 bases between. CDR3 amino acids: CASSSGPQETQYF. DNA of the CDR3: TGTGCCAGCAGCTCGGGCCCACAAGAGACCCAGTACTTC.

CDR3 in DNA: TGTGCCAGCAGCAGGGGACAGCCGGCCAGCAATCAGCCCCAGCATTTT. It codes for CASSRGQPASNQPQHF. V is TRBV5-8 and J is TRBJ1-5, with 7 positions matching TRBD1. CDR1 SGHTS and CDR2 YDEGEE come from the germline V gene. Unmatched junction bases numbered 8, after V lost 4 bases and J lost 1 base. The CDR3 is made up of 16 amino acids.

The chain links TRBV5-1 to TRBJ2-7; D remains unclear. CDR1 SGHRS and CDR2 YFSETQ come from the germline V gene. Trimming shortened V by 0 bases and J by 2 bases, and 9 bases separated the two germline ends. CDR3 length equals 14 residues. The chain's CDR3 is CASSLEAQPYEQYF. The CDR3 DNA reads as TGCGCCAGCAGCTTGGAAGCCCAACCCTACGAGCAGTACTTC.

J is TRBJ2-1 and V is TRBV5-1, with TRBD2 matching over 9 bases. The J segment lost 8 bases and the V segment lost 0 bases, leaving 6 bases of the junction unmatched. This CDR3 region has 15 residues. Germline loops: CDR1 SGHRS, CDR2 YFSETQ. In DNA form, the CDR3 reads TGCGCCAGCAGCTTGGACACTAGCGGGTTTGATGAGCAGTTCTTC. Translation gives CASSLDTSGFDEQFF.

J is TRBJ1-4 and V is TRBV19; 9 positions match TRBD1. V shed 5 bases, J shed 8 bases, and the junction held 6 bases outside the gene matches. This CDR3 is 14 amino acids long. The germline V gene encodes CDR1 LNHDA and CDR2 SQIVND (reference sequence). The CDR3 is CASSSQGAGEKLFF. CDR3 in DNA: TGTGCCAGTAGTTCACAGGGGGCGGGCGAAAAACTGTTTTTT.

This clone was seen just once. The V and J genes are TRBV7-6 and TRBJ2-3, with 12 bases that match TRBD2. The CDR3 spans 18 residues. Per the germline V gene, CDR1 is SGHVS and CDR2 is FNYEAQ. V lost 0 bases and J lost 7; bases outside the gene matches: 11. The CDR3 sequence: CASSLAPLAGGQVNTQYF. CDR3 nucleotide sequence: TGTGCCAGCAGCTTAGCTCCTCTAGCGGGGGGGCAAGTCAATACGCAGTATTTT.

V is TRBV7-9 and J is TRBJ2-3; 8 bases align to TRBD2. The CDR3 totals 16 residues. In germline, CDR1 is SEHNR, CDR2 FQNEAQ (reference sequence). After removal of 1 base from V and 0 bases from J, the junction contained 3 bases not matched to a gene. The CDR3 spells CASSLGSGTSTDTQYF. DNA for the CDR3: TGTGCCAGCAGCTTAGGTAGCGGGACAAGCACAGATACGCAGTATTTT.

V usage is TRBV2 and J usage is TRBJ1-1; TRBD1 matches 8 bases. This CDR3 region has 15 residues. The J segment lost 2 bases and the V segment lost 5 bases, leaving 7 bases of the junction unmatched. The germline V gene encodes CDR1 SNHLY and CDR2 FYNNEI. The CDR3 reads CASSPQGQGNTEAFF. The CDR3 DNA sequence: TGTGCCAGCAGTCCCCAAGGACAGGGCAACACTGAAGCTTTCTTT.

The sample holds a few counts of this clone. This rearrangement joins TRBV27 to TRBJ1-5, with a possible D match to TRBD1 (6 bases). Between the trimmed V and J ends, which lost 6 bases and 5 bases, there was a span of 14 bases. The CDR3 has 14 amino acids. From germline, CDR1 is MNHEY and CDR2 SMNVEV (reference sequence). CDR3 region: CASSRTGLDQPQHF. Here the CDR3 DNA reads TGTGCCAGCAGCCGCACAGGGCTAGATCAGCCCCAGCATTTT.

This chain uses TRBV6-1 with TRBJ1-4; D is undetermined. There are 15 residues in the CDR3. The germline V gene encodes CDR1 MNHNS and CDR2 SASEGT. V lost 4 bases, J lost 3 bases, and 12 bases lay in between. The CDR3 region has the DNA TGTGCCAGCAGTGCCTTCGGGGTTTCTAATGAAAAACTGTTTTTT. It encodes CASSAFGVSNEKLFF.

V usage is TRBV11-2 and J usage is TRBJ2-3, with 9 bases matching TRBD2. Trimming at V came to 2 bases and at J to 6 bases, leaving 6 bases not matched to a gene. The CDR3 spans 15 residues. CDR1 is SGHAT and CDR2 is FQNNGV in the germline V gene. CDR3 DNA sequence: TGTGCCAGCAGCTTAAGGATAGCGGGGGATGATACGCAGTATTTT. The encoded protein is CASSLRIAGDDTQYF.

The chain couples TRBV7-2 to TRBJ2-7, with D possibly called TRBD1 or TRBD2 (5 bases each). Germline V CDR1 and CDR2: SGHTA, FQGNSA. V lost 3 bases and J lost 3, with 15 bases in between. The CDR3 loop spans 15 amino acids. CDR3 nucleotides: TGTGCCAGCAGCTTTCAGGGACCTCCAGACTACGAGCAGTACTTC. It codes for CASSFQGPPDYEQYF.

This clone was seen once. This rearrangement joins TRBV6-5 to TRBJ2-1; TRBD2 aligns across 9 bases. The CDR3 covers 16 residues. Unmatched junction bases numbered 10, after V lost 4 bases and J lost 6 bases. Germline V gene lookup returns CDR1 MNHEY and CDR2 SVGAGI. The CDR3 protein is CASSWWLASGTNEQFF. The CDR3 DNA follows: TGTGCCAGCAGTTGGTGGTTGGCTAGCGGGACCAATGAGCAGTTCTTC.

This clone was seen a handful of times. The chain links TRBV7-9 to TRBJ2-7; TRBD2 is a possible D gene (5 bases). Trimming removed 7 bases at V and 4 bases at J, with 8 bases between. The CDR3 spans 11 residues. CDR1 is SEHNR, CDR2 FQNEAQ, per germline (reference sequence). The CDR3 is CASTPGYEQYF. CDR3 nucleotides: TGTGCCAGCACCCCGGGATACGAGCAGTACTTC.

The genes are TRBV7-2 and TRBJ2-2, with D tentatively TRBD2 (5 bases). Trimming cost V 8 bases and J 3 bases, with 13 bases left between them. CDR3 length equals 14 residues. Germline assignment: CDR1 SGHTA and CDR2 FQGNSA. As DNA, the CDR3 is TGTGCCAGCTCGGAGGCCCGTGACACCGGGGAGCTGTTTTTT. It specifies CASSEARDTGELFF.

The V and J genes are TRBV2 and TRBJ2-5, with 10 bases lining up with TRBD2. The CDR3 extends over 16 amino acids. Per the germline V gene, CDR1 is SNHLY and CDR2 is FYNNEI. The junction had 6 bases not matched to a gene; V was cut back by 4 bases and J by 1 base. The CDR3 nucleotides are TGTGCCAGCAGTGGCCCTAGCGGGAGAGCCCAAGAGACCCAGTACTTC. Translation gives CASSGPSGRAQETQYF.

CDR3 loop: CASSNRGSGNTIYF. The CDR3 nucleotides read TGTGCCAGTAGCAACAGGGGGTCTGGAAACACCATATATTTT. V usage is TRBV19 and J usage is TRBJ1-3, with TRBD1 identical over 8 bases. Germline lookup yields CDR1 LNHDA and CDR2 SQIVND (reference sequence). This CDR3 has 14 amino acids. V gave up 6 bases and J gave up 1 base; unmatched junction bases: 2.

The genes are TRBV11-2 and TRBJ2-3, with 10 nucleotides matching TRBD2. The CDR3 has 17 amino acids. V shed 1 base, J shed 4 bases, and the junction held 8 bases outside the gene matches. Per germline, CDR1 SGHAT and CDR2 FQNNGV. Written as DNA, the CDR3 is TGTGCCAGCAGCTTAGCCATGAGCGGGAGGGCCCCAGATACGCAGTATTTT. It yields the protein CASSLAMSGRAPDTQYF.

This rearrangement joins TRBV2 to TRBJ1-2; the match to TRBD1 covers 7 bases. V dropped 4 bases and J dropped 8; count of bases not matched to a gene: 4. CDR3 length: 12 residues. The germline V gene has CDR1 SNHLY and CDR2 FYNNEI. Here the CDR3 reads CASSGQGAGYTF. Written as DNA, the CDR3 is TGTGCCAGCAGTGGACAGGGCGCCGGCTACACCTTC.

The chain combines TRBV29-1 with TRBJ1-3, with 7 bases aligning to TRBD1. Germline V gives CDR1 SQVTM, CDR2 ANQGSEA. The CDR3 runs 14 residues. V was pared by 7 bases and J by 0 bases, with 6 bases of the junction left unmatched. This chain's CDR3 is CSAMDRPSGNTIYF. CDR3 DNA: TGCAGCGCCATGGACAGGCCCTCTGGAAACACCATATATTTT.

The V and J genes are TRBV7-9 and TRBJ2-3; 10 bases agree with TRBD2. This CDR3 has 18 amino acids. V lost 3 bases to trimming and J lost 2 bases; unmatched junction nucleotides: 11. Germline CDR1 and CDR2: SEHNR and FQNEAQ (reference sequence). Here the CDR3 reads CASSFPTTSGLSTDTQYF. CDR3 bases: TGTGCCAGCAGCTTCCCCACGACTAGCGGGTTGTCCACAGATACGCAGTATTTT.